The 27 T cell receptor beta chains presented below share a single source sample, sequenced in a study of T cells in Graves' hyperthyroidism and ophthalmopathy. Template material for amplifying TCR beta CDR3 regions consisted of RNA transcripts. HTBI primers were the set used in a first-round RT-PCR of the TCR CDR3. TCRdb independently ran MiXCR on the multiplex PCR reads; one entry per CDR3 protein. The table lists roughly 840,000 distinct CDR3 sequences, 35% to 45% of them singletons. The specimen sequenced was blood. The receptors stem from a man between 18 and 29 years old with Graves' hyperthyroidism.

This clonotype was seen more than once but under ten times. The gene calls are TRBV6-1 and TRBJ1-1, with TRBD1 matching over 8 bases. V gave up 2 bases and J gave up 9 bases; unmatched junction bases: 8. In germline, CDR1 is MNHNS, CDR2 SASEGT. This CDR3 is 14 amino acids long. This CDR3 reads CASSETDRGDKAFF. Here the CDR3 DNA reads TGTGCCAGCAGTGAAACCGACAGGGGAGATAAAGCTTTCTTT.

The chain couples TRBV6-6 to TRBJ1-4; D remains ambiguous. V shed 11 bases and J shed 6 bases, with 13 bases lying between them. The germline V gene encodes CDR1 MNHNY and CDR2 SVGAGI (reference sequence). The CDR3 length is 12 residues. CDR3 in amino acids: CAGAASDEKLFF. The CDR3 DNA reads as TGTGCCGGAGCGGCCTCTGATGAAAAACTGTTTTTT.

This clonotype has only a few counts. The CDR3 spells CASSLGDSQREKLFF. The CDR3 DNA reads as TGTGCCAGCAGCTTAGGGGACAGCCAGAGGGAAAAACTGTTTTTT. The chain combines TRBV7-2 with TRBJ1-4; 7 bases are a match to TRBD1. The CDR3 is 15 residues long. The V segment lost 1 base and the J segment 8 bases; nucleotides outside the gene matches: 7. Germline V CDR1 and CDR2: SGHTA, FQGNSA.

This clonotype was detected many times. The rearrangement joins TRBV7-9 to TRBJ2-5, with 10 bases identical to TRBD1. The germline CDR1 and CDR2 sequences are SEHNR and FQNEAQ (reference sequence). The CDR3 runs to 16 residues. Trimming removed 3 bases from V and 0 bases from J; junction bases left unmatched: 4. CDR3 in amino acids: CASSFMGQGYQETQYF. CDR3 DNA: TGTGCCAGCAGCTTTATGGGACAGGGGTACCAAGAGACCCAGTACTTC.

The gene calls are TRBV29-1 and TRBJ2-2; 13 nucleotides align to TRBD2. The germline gives CDR1 SQVTM, CDR2 ANQGSEA. This CDR3 has 19 amino acids. V was clipped by 4 bases and J by 4 bases; unmatched bases: 15. DNA for the CDR3: TGCAGCGTTGCGTCAGCCAGCGGGACTAGCGGGGTATTCACCGGGGAGCTGTTTTTT. It encodes CSVASASGTSGVFTGELFF.

This clonotype was detected ten times or more. The rearrangement joins TRBV9 to TRBJ1-1; possibly TRBD1 for D (5 bases). The germline gives CDR1 SGDLS, CDR2 YYNGEE. The CDR3 extends over 15 amino acids. The V gene lost 4 bases and the J gene lost 5 bases, with 18 bases spanning the gap. CDR3 DNA sequence: TGTGCCAGCAGCCCTAGCCCGGACAAGAAGACTGAAGCTTTCTTT. It is translated as CASSPSPDKKTEAFF.

The V call is TRBV12-5, the J call TRBJ2-2; D is possibly TRBD1 (6 bases). Trimming removed 6 bases at V and 5 bases at J, with 7 bases between. CDR1 is LGHNT, CDR2 FRNRAP, per germline. The CDR3 totals 12 residues. CDR3 sequence reads: CASGGATGELFF. As DNA, the CDR3 is TGTGCTAGTGGGGGGGCTACCGGGGAGCTGTTTTTT.

This clonotype was recorded at least ten times. V gene TRBV20-1 combines with J gene TRBJ2-7; a weak D match, TRBD2 (6 bases). V lost 6 bases and J lost 2, with 11 bases in between. The CDR3 has 12 amino acids. Germline CDR1 reads DFQATT; CDR2 reads SNEGSKA (reference sequence). CDR3 protein: CSADRLAYEQYF. CDR3 in DNA: TGCAGTGCCGATCGACTAGCCTACGAGCAGTACTTC.

This clonotype has just a few counts. The CDR3 region has the DNA TGTGCCAGTAGTTTCTCGCAGGGGCTGAACACTGAAGCTTTCTTT. It translates to CASSFSQGLNTEAFF. This chain uses TRBV19 with TRBJ1-1; a possible D gene is TRBD1 (6 bases). Trimming took off 5 bases at V and 0 bases at J, with 13 bases between the two ends. CDR1 is LNHDA and CDR2 is SQIVND in the germline V gene (reference sequence). The CDR3 has 15 amino acids.

The J gene is TRBJ2-2, the V gene TRBV2; 8 bases match TRBD1. CDR1 is SNHLY, CDR2 FYNNEI, per germline. Trimming took 7 bases from V and 6 from J; bases not matched to a gene: 13. This CDR3 spans 16 amino acids. CDR3 DNA: TGTGCCAGCACTGAGACTCAGGGGGCCGGGGCCGGGGAGCTGTTTTTT. Encoded protein: CASTETQGAGAGELFF.

The sample holds many counts of this clonotype. The V call is TRBV20-1, the J call TRBJ2-7; TRBD1 aligns across 8 bases. CDR3 length equals 14 residues. Germline V gives CDR1 DFQATT, CDR2 SNEGSKA (reference sequence). V lost 6 bases and J lost 5; bases outside the gene matches: 12. CDR3 in DNA: TGCAGTGCACCCCGGACAGGGATGAAGGACGAGCAGTACTTC. The encoded protein is CSAPRTGMKDEQYF.

This chain links TRBV29-1 with TRBJ2-7; 7 bases fit TRBD1. The CDR3 sequence is 12 residues long. Germline V lookup: CDR1 SQVTM, CDR2 ANQGSEA. CDR3 nucleotides: TGCAGGCTTACGACAGGGTCGGGGGAGCAGTACTTC. It translates to CRLTTGSGEQYF.

The chain links TRBV11-3 to TRBJ1-5; no definite D call. Germline V gene data show CDR1 as SGHNT and CDR2 as YENEEA. There are 10 residues in the CDR3. Trimming shortened V by 4 bases and J by 14 bases, and 9 bases separated the two germline ends. CDR3 protein: CASSYGKEHF. DNA of the CDR3: TGTGCCAGCAGCTACGGGAAAGAGCATTTT.

The chain uses TRBV2 and TRBJ1-4; weak D call: TRBD1 (5 bases). V was clipped by 6 bases and J by 8 bases, with 16 bases between them. The V gene's germline CDR1 is SNHLY and CDR2 FYNNEI. The CDR3 length is 14 residues. CDR3 protein: CASRSGTRGEKLFF. The DNA for the CDR3 is TGTGCCAGCAGATCCGGGACTAGGGGAGAAAAACTGTTTTTT.

The chain uses TRBV5-6 and TRBJ1-5, with 7 nucleotides matching TRBD1. V was pared by 3 bases and J by 2 bases, with 8 bases of the junction left unmatched. The CDR3 contains 16 residues. CDR1 SGHDT and CDR2 YYEEEE come from the germline V gene. CDR3 region: CASSSSQTGRNQPQHF. CDR3 coding DNA: TGTGCCAGCAGCTCCTCCCAGACAGGGCGCAATCAGCCCCAGCATTTT.

This clonotype was detected ten times or more. The rearrangement joins TRBV7-9 to TRBJ1-4; no clear D. The CDR3 has 11 amino acids. Germline V gives CDR1 SEHNR, CDR2 FQNEAQ (reference sequence). Deletions cut 5 bases from V and 8 bases from J, with 6 bases between. The DNA of the CDR3 is TGTGCCAGCAGCCATGGAGAAAAACTGTTTTTT. Protein: CASSHGEKLFF. Using reference TRBV7-9 and TRBJ1-4 for the parts outside the CDR3, the full variable domain is DTGVSQNPRHKITKRGQNVTFRCDPISEHNRLYWYRQTLGQGPEFLTYFQNEAQLEKSRLLSDRFSAERPKGSFSTLEIQRTEQGDSAMYLCASSHGEKLFFGSGTQLSVL.

The CDR3 sequence: CATSQGGIEHLSGYTF. The CDR3 region has the DNA TGTGCCACCTCACAGGGGGGGATAGAGCACCTATCGGGCTACACCTTC. The rearrangement links TRBV15 to TRBJ1-2; 8 nucleotides match TRBD1. The V and J ends lost 8 bases and 8 bases, in that order; junction bases with no gene match: 19. Germline assignment: CDR1 LNHNV and CDR2 YYDKDF (reference sequence). This CDR3 is 16 amino acids long.

This clonotype was counted a few times. V is TRBV19 and J is TRBJ2-2; unclear D gene. V was cut by 3 bases and J by 1 base, with 6 bases left in between. CDR3 length: 14 amino acids. Germline V gene lookup returns CDR1 LNHDA and CDR2 SQIVND (reference sequence). DNA of the CDR3: TGTGCCAGTAGTATTCCCGTGAACACCGGGGAGCTGTTTTTT. This sequence encodes CASSIPVNTGELFF.

This clonotype was seen only a few times. This chain uses TRBV4-1 with TRBJ1-2; 9 positions agree with TRBD1. The V segment lost 0 bases and the J segment 3 bases; nucleotides outside the gene matches: 2. Germline loops: CDR1 MGHRA, CDR2 YSYEKL. The CDR3 extends over 15 amino acids. Here the CDR3 reads CASSQETGGYYGYTF. As DNA, the CDR3 is TGCGCCAGCAGCCAAGAGACAGGGGGTTACTATGGCTACACCTTC.

This clonotype was detected many times. This chain links TRBV15 with TRBJ1-1, with no clear D. Germline CDR1 reads LNHNV; CDR2 reads YYDKDF (reference sequence). Trimming pared 1 base from V and 1 base from J, leaving 13 bases between. The CDR3 has 16 residues. CDR3: CATSRGKLGRNTEAFF. As DNA, the CDR3 is TGTGCCACCAGCAGAGGAAAATTAGGACGGAACACTGAAGCTTTCTTT.

Comments on this clonotype: One base away lies a much larger clone, so this may be a sequencing read error. The V call is TRBV20-1, the J call TRBJ2-7; 8 bases are a match to TRBD1. V shed 3 bases and J 4 bases; nucleotides not matched to a gene: 8. CDR3 length equals 14 residues. Germline-derived CDR1 and CDR2 are DFQATT and SNEGSKA (reference sequence). Written as DNA, the CDR3 is TGCAGTGCTAGCGGACAGGGAAGATTATACGAGCAGTACTTC. Translated: CSASGQGRLYEQYF.

In its sample, this clonotype was seen a few times. This chain connects TRBV7-2 to TRBJ2-7; the match to TRBD2 covers 10 bases. Germline CDR1 reads SGHTA; CDR2 reads FQGNSA. Unmatched junction bases numbered 7, after V lost 5 bases and J lost 0 bases. The CDR3 consists of 16 residues. DNA for the CDR3: TGTGCCAGCAGCATTATAGCGGGAGGCGCCTCCTACGAGCAGTACTTC. It is translated as CASSIIAGGASYEQYF. Together with reference TRBV7-2 and TRBJ2-7, the CDR3 gives the full variable domain: GAGVSQSPSNKVTEKGKDVELRCDPISGHTALYWYRQSLGQGLEFLIYFQGNSAPDKSGLPSDRFSAERTGGSVSTLTIQRTQQEDSAVYLCASSIIAGGASYEQYFGPGTRLTVT.

The sample holds many counts of this clonotype. V usage is TRBV9 and J usage is TRBJ2-6, with TRBD1 matching 7 bases. V trimming: 7 bases; J trimming: 3 bases; junction bases outside the gene matches: 10. Germline values: CDR1 SGDLS, CDR2 YYNGEE. CDR3 length: 16 residues. The CDR3 DNA reads TGTGCCAGCTCACCGCAGGGGGTCGATGGGGCCAACGTCCTGACTTTC. Its translation: CASSPQGVDGANVLTF. The full variable domain, its missing parts supplied by reference TRBV9 and TRBJ2-6, is DSGVTQTPKHLITATGQRVTLRCSPRSGDLSVYWYQQSLDQGLQFLIQYYNGEERAKGNILERFSAQQFPDLHSELNLSSLELGDSALYFCASSPQGVDGANVLTFGAGSRLTVL.

Regarding this clonotype: At one end, the junction sequence differs from germline, possibly due to a read error. The chain uses TRBV5-1 and TRBJ2-7; 8 bases line up with TRBD1. The CDR3 has 14 residues. Germline-derived CDR1 and CDR2 are SGHRS and YFSETQ. The CDR3 DNA reads TGCGCCAGCAGCGACGGGACAGGAACCTACGGGCAGTACTTC. It codes for CASSDGTGTYGQYF.

Regarding this clonotype: It is likely a read error, because the conserved phenylalanine at the end of the CDR3 is missing. No DNA is shown, since the ends of the CDR3 on it are uncertain; the CDR3 is the one TCRdb lists. This rearrangement joins TRBV5-1 to TRBJ1-3. The CDR3 is 10 residues long, counting both termini. From germline, CDR1 is SGHRS and CDR2 YFSETQ. CDR3 residues: CASSVDGSNT.

The chain uses TRBV2 and TRBJ1-1, with D possibly TRBD1 on 6 matching bases. The CDR3 spans 14 residues. Trimming removed 7 bases from V and 4 bases from J, with 16 bases in between. The germline V gene encodes CDR1 SNHLY and CDR2 FYNNEI. Written as DNA, the CDR3 is TGTGCCAGCAATTCAGTGGCAGGGGCCACTGAAGCTTTCTTT. Translation: CASNSVAGATEAFF.

In its sample, this clonotype was seen many times. V and J are TRBV29-1 and TRBJ2-5; D gene ambiguous. The V gene's germline CDR1 is SQVTM and CDR2 ANQGSEA. This CDR3 has 13 amino acids. The germline V and J ends were trimmed by 0 bases and 1 base, with 6 bases remaining between them. The DNA of the CDR3 is TGCAGCGTTGAAGAGGAAACCCAAGAGACCCAGTACTTC. Its translation is CSVEEETQETQYF.